This passage covers 30 T cell receptor beta chains from one sample sequenced in a study of T cells in Graves' hyperthyroidism and ophthalmopathy. Amplified TCR beta CDR3 regions derived from RNA transcripts. Using the HTBI primer set, a first-round RT-PCR was run on the TCR CDR3. TCRdb re-analysed the multiplex PCR reads in MiXCR, keeping a single row per CDR3 protein. The sample contains roughly 400,000 distinct CDR3 sequences, around 16% of which appear only once. Sequenced input: blood. These TCRs come from a woman between 18 and 30 years old with Graves' hyperthyroidism that later progressed to Graves' ophthalmopathy.

The table lists this clonotype with many counts. The rearrangement links TRBV2 to TRBJ2-7; TRBD1 agrees at 9 bases. Germline values: CDR1 SNHLY, CDR2 FYNNEI. There are 14 residues in the CDR3. V trimming: 5 bases; J trimming: 2 bases; junction bases outside the gene matches: 4. In DNA, the CDR3 is TGTGCCAGCAGTTGGGGACAGGGCGCCTACGAGCAGTACTTC. It is translated as CASSWGQGAYEQYF.

This clonotype was counted between two and nine times. The rearrangement links TRBV7-9 to TRBJ2-1; D is uncertain. Germline assignment: CDR1 SEHNR and CDR2 FQNEAQ (reference sequence). This CDR3 has 12 residues. V lost 2 bases, J lost 5 bases, and 4 bases lay in between. In DNA, the CDR3 is TGTGCCAGCAGCTTATGGCACAATGAGCAGTTCTTC. It translates to CASSLWHNEQFF.

CDR3 DNA sequence: TGCAGTGCTAGAGTCTGGGACAGGGTCCCCACCACTGAAGCTTTCTTT. It encodes CSARVWDRVPTTEAFF. This chain joins TRBV20-1 and TRBJ1-1; 9 nucleotides agree with TRBD1. The V gene end was trimmed by 1 base and the J gene end by 4 bases; junction bases not matched to a gene: 10. Germline-derived CDR1 and CDR2 are DFQATT and SNEGSKA (reference sequence). This CDR3 contains 16 residues.

This clonotype came up many times. The chain recombines TRBV28 with TRBJ1-5; D perhaps matches TRBD1 (6 bases). The length of the CDR3 is 15 residues. The germline CDR1 and CDR2 sequences are MDHEN and SYDVKM. Trimming removed 6 bases from V and 7 bases from J, with 19 bases in between. The DNA of the CDR3 is TGTGCCAGCAGACCCGCGGGGGCGAGGGGCCAGCCCCAGCATTTT. It specifies CASRPAGARGQPQHF. The variable domain in full, completed from reference TRBV28 and TRBJ1-5, reads DVKVTQSSRYLVKRTGEKVFLECVQDMDHENMFWYRQDPGLGLRLIYFSYDVKMKEKGDIPEGYSVSREKKERFSLILESASTNQTSMYLCASRPAGARGQPQHFGDGTRLSIL.

This clonotype was recorded at least ten times. V usage is TRBV6-1 and J usage is TRBJ2-3; TRBD2 might be the D (5 bases). Germline CDR1 reads MNHNS; CDR2 reads SASEGT. The CDR3 contains 16 residues. The ends were cut back, 7 bases at V and 5 bases at J, with 22 bases in the middle. The CDR3 DNA reads TGTGCCAGCATAGGTCGCACCCCTGAGGAGGAAGATACGCAGTATTTT. Amino acids: CASIGRTPEEEDTQYF.

This clonotype was counted a few times. The chain combines TRBV20-1 with TRBJ2-7; possible D gene TRBD2, 6 bases. Looked up from germline, CDR1 is DFQATT and CDR2 is SNEGSKA (reference sequence). V gave up 3 bases and J gave up 1 base, with 16 bases separating them. The CDR3 has 15 residues. Here the CDR3 DNA reads TGCAGTGCTAGTGACCCGAGGAGCGGGTCCTACGAGCAGTACTTC. It encodes CSASDPRSGSYEQYF.

This clonotype showed up many times. The DNA for the CDR3 is TGTGCCAGCAGCTTGGCGAACACCGGGGAGCTGTTTTTT. It is translated as CASSLANTGELFF. This chain links TRBV11-2 with TRBJ2-2, with D uncertain. The CDR3 is made up of 13 amino acids. Trimming took 3 bases from V and 0 from J, leaving 2 bases between them. The V gene's germline CDR1 is SGHAT and CDR2 FQNNGV.

This clonotype was seen many times. The chain is built from TRBV24-1 and TRBJ1-2; possible D gene TRBD1, 5 bases. CDR3 length: 15 amino acids. From germline, CDR1 is KGHDR and CDR2 SFDVKD. V was trimmed by 3 bases and J by 7 bases, leaving 17 bases between them. CDR3 sequence reads: CATSDDQGSVSGYTF. The CDR3 DNA follows: TGTGCCACCAGTGATGATCAGGGATCAGTCTCTGGCTACACCTTC.

This clonotype showed up just a few times. The rearrangement joins TRBV3-1 to TRBJ2-1; a possible D gene is TRBD2 (6 bases). This CDR3 contains 12 residues. Looked up from germline, CDR1 is LGHDT and CDR2 is YNNKEL (reference sequence). The V end was cut by 9 bases, the J end by 9 bases, with 15 bases between. In DNA, the CDR3 is TGTGCCAGTGAACTGCCCGGGGGTGAGCAGTTCTTC. Encoded protein: CASELPGGEQFF.

This clonotype was seen many times. J is TRBJ2-7 and V is TRBV2, with D possibly being TRBD1 or TRBD2 (5 bases each). From germline, CDR1 is SNHLY and CDR2 FYNNEI. This CDR3 has 13 residues. Trimming cost V 7 bases and J 2 bases, with 12 bases left between them. DNA of the CDR3: TGTGCCAGCATTCGGGACCTTGCCTACGAGCAGTACTTC. Its translation: CASIRDLAYEQYF.

This clonotype appeared many times. V is TRBV11-3 and J is TRBJ2-2; D gene uncertain. The V gene's germline CDR1 is SGHNT and CDR2 YENEEA. V was shortened by 1 base and J by 2 bases, with 11 bases between the two germline ends. CDR3 length equals 16 residues. The CDR3: CASSLGHRPNTGELFF. The CDR3 DNA reads TGTGCCAGCAGCTTAGGACACCGACCTAACACCGGGGAGCTGTTTTTT.

This clonotype has only a few counts. The V gene is TRBV24-1, the J gene TRBJ1-2, with TRBD1 as a possible D gene (5 bases). CDR1 and CDR2 (germline): KGHDR, SFDVKD. The V end was cut by 3 bases, the J end by 6 bases, with 22 bases between. This CDR3 comprises 17 residues. The CDR3 spells CATSDKRGSPAYDGYTF. In nucleotides, the CDR3 is TGTGCCACCAGTGATAAGAGGGGTTCGCCCGCCTACGATGGCTACACCTTC.

Points on this clonotype: A much larger clone lies one base from this, so it may be a read error. The chain employs TRBV11-2 and TRBJ2-7, with D possibly called TRBD1 or TRBD2 (5 bases each). The end of the DNA fits TRBJ2-1 better, so the J call may be wrong. Germline loops: CDR1 SGHAT, CDR2 FQNNGV. The CDR3 spans 14 residues. CDR3 nucleotides: TGTGCCAGCAGCTTAGATGTGGGGACCTACGAGCAGTTCTTC. Translation: CASSLDVGTYEQFF.

This clonotype was counted ten times or more. This chain joins TRBV20-1 and TRBJ2-2; D possibly corresponds to TRBD1 (5 bases). Germline loops: CDR1 DFQATT, CDR2 SNEGSKA (reference sequence). With 0 bases removed from V and 0 bases from J, the gap between germline ends came to 8 bases. There are 15 residues in the CDR3. In DNA, the CDR3 is TGCAGTGCTAGAGATTTCAGGGCGAACACCGGGGAGCTGTTTTTT. It yields the protein CSARDFRANTGELFF.

The V call is TRBV5-6, the J call TRBJ2-6, with TRBD2 matching 13 bases. Germline V gives CDR1 SGHDT, CDR2 YYEEEE. The J segment lost 0 bases and the V segment lost 5 bases, leaving 5 bases of the junction unmatched. The CDR3 extends over 18 amino acids. CDR3 sequence: CASRRGTSGTSGANVLTF. The CDR3 nucleotides read TGTGCCAGCAGGAGAGGGACTAGCGGGACCTCTGGGGCCAACGTCCTGACTTTC.

There are a few counts of this clonotype. A read error may be the cause here, since a much bigger clone is one base away. The chain links TRBV28 to TRBJ2-7, with D perhaps TRBD1 (5 bases). Per the germline V gene, CDR1 is MDHEN and CDR2 is SYDVKM. V lost 2 bases and J 9 bases, leaving 11 bases between the germline ends. This CDR3 is built from 12 residues. CDR3 loop: CASSLTVGVQYF. The CDR3 DNA reads TGTGCCAGCAGTTTAACGGTAGGGGTGCAGTACTTC.

The chain links TRBV6-5 to TRBJ2-1; 7 positions agree with TRBD2. The CDR3 has 14 amino acids. With 4 bases clipped from V and 4 bases from J, the junction kept 4 bases outside the gene matches. Per the germline V gene, CDR1 is MNHEY and CDR2 is SVGAGI. The CDR3 reads CASSFLADYNEQFF. CDR3 sequence (DNA): TGTGCCAGCAGTTTCCTAGCGGATTACAATGAGCAGTTCTTC.

This clonotype was detected ten times or more. V is TRBV13 and J is TRBJ2-5, with 9 bases identical to TRBD1. CDR3 length equals 18 residues. The V and J ends lost 5 bases and 4 bases, in that order; junction bases with no gene match: 17. Germline V gene sequence: CDR1 PRHDT, CDR2 FYEKMQ (reference sequence). In DNA form, the CDR3 reads TGTGCCAGCAGCCCACCCCCCCCCACAGGGGGCCGTGGAGAGACCCAGTACTTC. This gives the protein CASSPPPPTGGRGETQYF.

This clonotype came up many times. The V and J genes are TRBV2 and TRBJ1-5; no firm D call. Germline CDR1 SNHLY, CDR2 FYNNEI. The CDR3 spans 11 residues. Trimming shortened V by 6 bases and J by 6 bases, and 6 bases separated the two germline ends. This chain's CDR3 is CASRVGQPQHF. As DNA, the CDR3 is TGTGCCAGCAGGGTTGGTCAGCCCCAGCATTTT.

This clonotype was detected many times. The genes are TRBV3-1 and TRBJ2-2, with 11 positions matching TRBD2. The CDR3 has 14 residues. Trimming took 5 bases from V and 7 from J; bases not matched to a gene: 3. Germline CDR1 and CDR2: LGHDT and YNNKEL (reference sequence). The CDR3 nucleotides are TGTGCCAGCAGCAAGACTAGCGGGAACGGGGAGCTGTTTTTT. Translation gives CASSKTSGNGELFF. Looking up the rest from reference TRBV3-1 and TRBJ2-2 gives the full variable domain: DTAVSQTPKYLVTQMGNDKSIKCEQNLGHDTMYWYKQDSKKFLKIMFSYNNKELIINETVPNRFSPKSPDKAHLNLHINSLELGDSAVYFCASSKTSGNGELFFGEGSRLTVL.

This clonotype was observed at least ten times. The CDR3 region has the DNA TGTGCCAGCACTGCCGGGCCCCCTTCCCCACGGGAGACCCAGTACTTC. Protein: CASTAGPPSPRETQYF. V usage is TRBV28 and J usage is TRBJ2-5; D is unclear. Per germline, CDR1 MDHEN and CDR2 SYDVKM. This CDR3 contains 16 residues. V shed 7 bases and J shed 5 bases, with 23 bases lying between them.

This clonotype has at least ten counts. The chain employs TRBV12-3 or TRBV12-4 and TRBJ2-1, with 7 bases fitting TRBD2. The CDR3 sequence is 13 residues long. V shed 6 bases and J 3 bases; nucleotides not matched to a gene: 2. The CDR3: CASSERGYNEQFF. The CDR3, as DNA: TGTGCCAGCAGCGAGCGGGGCTACAATGAGCAGTTCTTC.

This clonotype turned up a few times. J is TRBJ2-2 and V is TRBV3-1; 7 nucleotides align to TRBD2. The CDR3 is 19 residues long. Germline trimming cut 0 bases from V and 2 bases from J; bases unmatched to any gene: 12. The germline CDR1 and CDR2 sequences are LGHDT and YNNKEL (reference sequence). CDR3 DNA: TGTGCCAGCAGCCAAGATCTGTTCGGGCTAGCGGTTAACACCGGGGAGCTGTTTTTT. It specifies CASSQDLFGLAVNTGELFF. Drawing the rest from reference TRBV3-1 and TRBJ2-2, the complete variable domain is DTAVSQTPKYLVTQMGNDKSIKCEQNLGHDTMYWYKQDSKKFLKIMFSYNNKELIINETVPNRFSPKSPDKAHLNLHINSLELGDSAVYFCASSQDLFGLAVNTGELFFGEGSRLTVL.

This chain joins TRBV27 and TRBJ2-3; 7 bases fit TRBD2. With 2 bases clipped from V and 1 base from J, the junction kept 9 bases outside the gene matches. Germline V gene sequence: CDR1 MNHEY, CDR2 SMNVEV (reference sequence). This CDR3 is built from 17 residues. The CDR3 loop reads CASSLEAGAGGTDTQYF. CDR3 nucleotides: TGTGCCAGCAGTTTAGAAGCTGGTGCGGGAGGCACAGATACGCAGTATTTT.

This clonotype turned up a few times. The V and J genes are TRBV28 and TRBJ2-4, with 9 bases fitting TRBD1. This CDR3 contains 20 residues. Germline CDR1 is MDHEN and CDR2 is SYDVKM. With V trimmed by 6 bases and J by 3 bases, 21 bases remained unmatched. The CDR3 loop reads CASSQPPGGQGAEGKNIQYF. DNA of the CDR3: TGTGCCAGCAGCCAGCCCCCCGGGGGACAGGGAGCTGAGGGCAAAAACATTCAGTACTTC.

This clonotype came up many times. This chain uses TRBV3-1 with TRBJ1-2; D might be TRBD1 (5 bases). The CDR3 is 15 amino acids. The germline gives CDR1 LGHDT, CDR2 YNNKEL (reference sequence). V lost 0 bases to trimming and J lost 2 bases, with 10 bases between them. CDR3 sequence (DNA): TGTGCCAGCAGCCAAGATTACGCAGGGAACTATGGCTACACCTTC. Translated, it gives CASSQDYAGNYGYTF.

This sequence joins TRBV28 and TRBJ2-2, with TRBD1 matching 9 bases. V dropped 8 bases and J dropped 4; count of bases not matched to a gene: 11. Germline CDR1 MDHEN, CDR2 SYDVKM. CDR3 length equals 16 residues. The CDR3 nucleotides read TGTGCCAGCGGACCTTACAGGGGGCTGACCACCGGGGAGCTGTTTTTT. The encoded protein is CASGPYRGLTTGELFF.

The gene calls are TRBV11-1 and TRBJ2-1, with 9 bases that match TRBD2. The CDR3 covers 17 residues. Trimming cost V 3 bases and J 0 bases; bases outside gene matches: 6. Germline V gene lookup returns CDR1 SGHAT and CDR2 FQDESV (reference sequence). This chain's CDR3 is CASSFIRGRVSYNEQFF. The CDR3 nucleotides are TGTGCCAGCAGCTTTATTCGCGGGAGGGTCTCCTACAATGAGCAGTTCTTC.

This clonotype was seen many times. The chain recombines TRBV28 with TRBJ2-1; TRBD2 matches 12 bases. Germline assignment: CDR1 MDHEN and CDR2 SYDVKM. The CDR3 has 14 residues. V was pared by 8 bases and J by 8 bases, with 7 bases of the junction left unmatched. The CDR3 coding sequence is TGTGCCAGCGGTAGACTAGCGGGAGAGTATGAGCAGTTCTTC. Its protein product is CASGRLAGEYEQFF.

The sample holds a few counts of this clonotype. The gene calls are TRBV24-1 and TRBJ2-5; TRBD1 aligns across 10 bases. The CDR3 loop spans 16 amino acids. CDR1 is KGHDR and CDR2 is SFDVKD in the germline V gene. The ends lost 5 bases at V and 3 bases at J; junction bases unmatched: 8. The CDR3 DNA reads TGTGCCACCAGTGGCCTAGCCGGGACAGGGGAAGAGACCCAGTACTTC. Translation gives CATSGLAGTGEETQYF.